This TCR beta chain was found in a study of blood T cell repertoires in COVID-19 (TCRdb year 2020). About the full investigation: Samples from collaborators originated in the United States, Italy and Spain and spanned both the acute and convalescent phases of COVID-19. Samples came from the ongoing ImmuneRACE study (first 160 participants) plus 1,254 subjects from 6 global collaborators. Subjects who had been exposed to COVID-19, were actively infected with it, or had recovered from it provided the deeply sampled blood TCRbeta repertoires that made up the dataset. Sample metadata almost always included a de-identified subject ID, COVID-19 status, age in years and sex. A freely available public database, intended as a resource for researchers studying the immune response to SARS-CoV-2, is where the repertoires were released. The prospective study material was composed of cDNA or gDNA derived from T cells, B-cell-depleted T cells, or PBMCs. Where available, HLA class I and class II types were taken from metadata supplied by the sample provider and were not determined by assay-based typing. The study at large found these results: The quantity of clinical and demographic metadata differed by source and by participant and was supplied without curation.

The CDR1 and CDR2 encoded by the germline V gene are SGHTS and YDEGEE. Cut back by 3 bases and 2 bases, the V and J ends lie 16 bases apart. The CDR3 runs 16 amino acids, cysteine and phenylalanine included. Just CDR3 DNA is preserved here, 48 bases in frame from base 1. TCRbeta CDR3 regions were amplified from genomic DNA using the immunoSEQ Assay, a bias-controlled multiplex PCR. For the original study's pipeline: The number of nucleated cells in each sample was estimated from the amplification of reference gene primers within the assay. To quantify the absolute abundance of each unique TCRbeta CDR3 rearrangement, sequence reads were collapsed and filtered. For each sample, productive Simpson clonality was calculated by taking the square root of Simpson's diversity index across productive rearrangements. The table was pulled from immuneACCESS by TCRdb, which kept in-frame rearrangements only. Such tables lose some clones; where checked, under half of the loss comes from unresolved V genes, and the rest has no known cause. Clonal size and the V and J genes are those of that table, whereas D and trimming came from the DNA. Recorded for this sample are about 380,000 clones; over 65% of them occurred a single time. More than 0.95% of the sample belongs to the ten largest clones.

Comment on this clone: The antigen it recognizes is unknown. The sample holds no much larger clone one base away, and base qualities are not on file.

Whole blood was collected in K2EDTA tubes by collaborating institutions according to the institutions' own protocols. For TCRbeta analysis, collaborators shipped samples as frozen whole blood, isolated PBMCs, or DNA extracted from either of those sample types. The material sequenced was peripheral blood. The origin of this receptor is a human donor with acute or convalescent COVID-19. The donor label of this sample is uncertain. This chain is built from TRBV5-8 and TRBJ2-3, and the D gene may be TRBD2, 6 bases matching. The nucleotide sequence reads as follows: TGTGCCAGCAGCTCCCCTTACCGGGACTTCACAGATACGCAGTATTTT. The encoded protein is CASSSPYRDFTDTQYF.